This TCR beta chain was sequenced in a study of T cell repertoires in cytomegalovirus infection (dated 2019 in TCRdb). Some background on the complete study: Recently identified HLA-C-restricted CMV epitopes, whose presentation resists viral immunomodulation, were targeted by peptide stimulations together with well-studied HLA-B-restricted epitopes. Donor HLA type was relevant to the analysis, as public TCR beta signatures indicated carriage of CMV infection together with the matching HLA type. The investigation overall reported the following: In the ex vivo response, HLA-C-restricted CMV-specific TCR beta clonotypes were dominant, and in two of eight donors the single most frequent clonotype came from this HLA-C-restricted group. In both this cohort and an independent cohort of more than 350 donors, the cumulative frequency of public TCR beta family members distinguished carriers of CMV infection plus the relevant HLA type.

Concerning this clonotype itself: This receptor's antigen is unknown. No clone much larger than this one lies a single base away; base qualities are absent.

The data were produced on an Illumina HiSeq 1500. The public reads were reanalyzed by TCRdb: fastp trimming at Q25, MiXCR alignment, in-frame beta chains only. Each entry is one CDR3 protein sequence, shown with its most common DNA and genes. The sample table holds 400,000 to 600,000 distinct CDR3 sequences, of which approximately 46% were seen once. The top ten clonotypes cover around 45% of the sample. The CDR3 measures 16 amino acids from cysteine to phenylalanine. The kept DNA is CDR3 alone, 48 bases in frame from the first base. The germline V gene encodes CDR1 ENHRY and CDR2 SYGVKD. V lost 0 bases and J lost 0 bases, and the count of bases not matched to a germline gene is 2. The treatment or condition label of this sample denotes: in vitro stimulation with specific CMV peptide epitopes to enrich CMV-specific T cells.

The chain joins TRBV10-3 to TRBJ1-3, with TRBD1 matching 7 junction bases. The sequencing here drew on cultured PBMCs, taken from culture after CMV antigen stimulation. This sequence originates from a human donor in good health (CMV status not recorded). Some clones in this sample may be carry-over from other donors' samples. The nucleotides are TGTGCCATCAGTGAGTCTTGGGACAGCTCTGGAAACACCATATATTTT. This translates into CAISESWDSSGNTIYF.